The 29 T cell receptor beta chains presented below share a single source sample, sequenced in a study of beta chain features in type 1 diabetes. Study-wide findings and caveats: Researchers report that Type 1 diabetes patients had moderately but significantly shorter TCRB CDR3s across all four CD4+ subsets.

Isolated RNA was reverse transcribed in full, so expressed TCRB transcripts were sequenced. The protocol was immunoSEQ multiplex PCR, while the TCRdb copy is restricted to in-frame clones and leaves out a portion. The sample lists some 360,000 clones; over 9% were seen once. What these receptors recognize is not known. The sample comprised central memory CD4+ T cells from blood. Receptors originate from a man aged 30-40 years with type 1 diabetes.

V and J are TRBV5-8 and TRBJ2-5; tentative D call: TRBD1 (6 bases). The CDR3 has 14 residues. Trimming stripped 2 bases from V and 4 bases from J, with 12 bases between. Germline loops: CDR1 SGHTS, CDR2 YDEGEE. The DNA for the CDR3 is TGTGCCAGCAGCTTCTCCAGGGGTCGAGAGACCCAGTACTTC. The encoded protein is CASSFSRGRETQYF.

This clone was counted many times. The V and J genes are TRBV6-1 and TRBJ1-2; D remains unclear. CDR3 length: 15 residues. Germline loops: CDR1 MNHNS, CDR2 SASEGT. The V end was cut by 1 base, the J end by 1 base, with 10 bases between. This chain's CDR3 is CASSEGVGLNYGYTF. CDR3 bases: TGTGCCAGCAGTGAAGGAGTAGGCCTTAACTATGGCTACACCTTC.

V is TRBV15 and J is TRBJ1-1, with D perhaps matching TRBD1 (5 bases). With 4 bases removed from V and 5 bases from J, the gap between germline ends came to 17 bases. The CDR3 is 15 residues long. Germline V gene lookup returns CDR1 LNHNV and CDR2 YYDKDF (reference sequence). The CDR3 bases are TGTGCCACCAGCAAGCCGAGGGGCCTGGATACTGAAGCTTTCTTT. Translating it yields CATSKPRGLDTEAFF. The full variable domain, rest sourced from reference TRBV15 and TRBJ1-1, is DAMVIQNPRYQVTQFGKPVTLSCSQTLNHNVMYWYQQKSSQAPKLLFHYYDKDFNNEADTPDNFQSRRPNTSFCFLDIRSPGLGDTAMYLCATSKPRGLDTEAFFGQGTRLTVV.

The chain carries TRBV30 and TRBJ1-1; D is unclear. The CDR3 contains 12 residues. Per germline, CDR1 GTSNPN and CDR2 SVGIG (reference sequence). V was pared by 0 bases and J by 11 bases, with 13 bases between. This chain's CDR3 is CAWSVLSGSAFF. The CDR3 DNA is TGTGCCTGGAGTGTACTGAGTGGCAGCGCTTTCTTT. The whole variable domain, filled in from reference TRBV30 and TRBJ1-1, reads SQTIHQWPATLVQPVGSPLSLECTVEGTSNPNLYWYRQAAGRGLQLLFYSVGIGQISSEVPQNLSASRPQDRQFILSSKKLLLSDSGFYLCAWSVLSGSAFFGQGTRLTVV.

This clone was seen a few times. This rearrangement joins TRBV28 to TRBJ1-2; 7 bases match TRBD1. In germline, CDR1 is MDHEN, CDR2 SYDVKM. The junction had 14 bases not matched to a gene; V was cut back by 5 bases and J by 8 bases. The CDR3 spans 15 residues. The CDR3: CASSLPGTASLGYTF. The CDR3 DNA follows: TGTGCCAGCAGTCTCCCCGGGACAGCCTCCTTAGGCTACACCTTC.

About this clone itself: A junction end diverges from the germline sequence, so it may reflect a read error. This chain uses TRBV7-7 with TRBJ2-1, with unresolved D. Germline values: CDR1 SSHAT, CDR2 FNYEAQ (reference sequence). CDR3 size: 13 residues. The CDR3 DNA sequence: TGTGCTAGCAGCGAGACGGAAACCAATGAGCAGTTCTTC. Its translation: CASSETETNEQFF.

The sample holds a few counts of this clone. V usage is TRBV19 and J usage is TRBJ1-5; D remains ambiguous. The CDR3 totals 13 residues. The germline V and J ends were trimmed by 5 bases and 2 bases, with 7 bases remaining between them. The germline V gene encodes CDR1 LNHDA and CDR2 SQIVND (reference sequence). The CDR3 DNA reads as TGTGCCAGTAGTCAGGCAGGCAATCAGCCCCAGCATTTT. This translates into CASSQAGNQPQHF.

The chain recombines TRBV29-1 with TRBJ2-3; no reliable D call. Germline V gene lookup returns CDR1 SQVTM and CDR2 ANQGSEA. With 4 bases removed from V and 2 bases from J, the gap between germline ends came to 10 bases. The length of the CDR3 is 13 residues. The CDR3 sequence: CSVAHGSTDTQYF. The CDR3 DNA sequence: TGCAGCGTTGCACACGGGTCCACAGATACGCAGTATTTT.

V is TRBV11-1 and J is TRBJ2-5; TRBD1 aligns across 12 bases. Germline V lookup: CDR1 SGHAT, CDR2 FQDESV (reference sequence). The CDR3 loop spans 16 amino acids. The ends lost 5 bases at V and 4 bases at J; junction bases unmatched: 8. CDR3 amino acids: CASSVPGQGAGETQYF. Here the CDR3 DNA reads TGTGCCAGCAGCGTTCCGGGACAGGGGGCCGGAGAGACCCAGTACTTC.

The chain uses TRBV6-6 and TRBJ2-3; tentative D call: TRBD2 (5 bases). CDR3 length equals 15 residues. Trimming removed 6 bases from V and 6 bases from J, with 19 bases in between. The germline V gene encodes CDR1 MNHNY and CDR2 SVGAGI (reference sequence). Written as DNA, the CDR3 is TGTGCCAGCAGCCACTATAGCGCCGCGAGGGATACGCAGTATTTT. This codes for CASSHYSAARDTQYF.

This clone was recorded a few times. This chain links TRBV28 with TRBJ1-1; D is undetermined. V lost 5 bases to trimming and J lost 4 bases, with 5 bases between them. The CDR3 contains 11 residues. Germline assignment: CDR1 MDHEN and CDR2 SYDVKM. CDR3 sequence: CASSQVTEAFF. CDR3 sequence (DNA): TGTGCCAGCAGTCAGGTCACTGAAGCTTTCTTT.

This clone turned up a few times. The chain combines TRBV7-2 with TRBJ1-5; the D gene is possibly TRBD1 (5 bases). This CDR3 is 15 amino acids long. The germline gives CDR1 SGHTA, CDR2 FQGNSA. The germline V and J ends were trimmed by 4 bases and 2 bases, with 12 bases remaining between them. CDR3 sequence (DNA): TGTGCCAGCAGCTCCCAGGGACCTGGCAATCAGCCCCAGCATTTT. Its translation: CASSSQGPGNQPQHF.

This clone was seen a handful of times. The chain recombines TRBV11-3 with TRBJ2-7; D is undetermined. Germline V lookup: CDR1 SGHNT, CDR2 YENEEA. The V end lost 5 bases, the J end lost 2 bases, and 22 bases lay between the germline ends. There are 17 residues in the CDR3. CDR3 protein: CASSPPSDRPSTYEQYF. DNA for the CDR3: TGTGCCAGCAGCCCGCCGTCCGATCGGCCCTCAACCTACGAGCAGTACTTC.

The rearrangement joins TRBV7-8 to TRBJ2-5; perhaps TRBD2 as D (6 bases). The CDR3 runs 13 residues. V lost 5 bases to trimming and J lost 5 bases, with 12 bases between them. Germline assignment: CDR1 SGHVS and CDR2 FQNEAQ. The chain's CDR3 is CASSHRGWETQYF. CDR3 nucleotides: TGTGCCAGCAGCCACCGGGGGTGGGAGACCCAGTACTTC.

The table lists this clone with a few counts. The chain uses TRBV5-6 and TRBJ1-5; no reliable D call. With 0 bases removed from V and 2 bases from J, the gap between germline ends came to 12 bases. In germline, CDR1 is SGHDT, CDR2 YYEEEE. The CDR3 is 16 residues long. CDR3 sequence reads: CASSLGGPGGNQPQHF. In DNA form, the CDR3 reads TGTGCCAGCAGCTTGGGGGGTCCAGGCGGCAATCAGCCCCAGCATTTT.

The gene calls are TRBV7-2 and TRBJ2-5; D is possibly TRBD2 (6 bases). The CDR3 runs to 14 residues. Trimming took off 6 bases at V and 0 bases at J, with 11 bases between the two ends. The germline CDR1 and CDR2 sequences are SGHTA and FQGNSA. The CDR3 DNA reads as TGTGCCAGCAGTGAACAGCGGGACCAAGAGACCCAGTACTTC. This sequence encodes CASSEQRDQETQYF.

This sequence joins TRBV6-6 and TRBJ2-5, with D perhaps TRBD1 (6 bases). Germline CDR1 and CDR2: MNHNY and SVGAGI (reference sequence). V lost 7 bases and J lost 5, with 14 bases in between. The CDR3 runs 13 residues. The CDR3 DNA follows: TGTGCCAGCAATCCAGGGGTCGGGGAGACCCAGTACTTC. Its translation is CASNPGVGETQYF.

This clone was counted only a few times. The chain combines TRBV30 with TRBJ1-5; D not certain. The germline CDR1 and CDR2 sequences are GTSNPN and SVGIG (reference sequence). V lost 1 base, J lost 4 bases, and 11 bases lay in between. This CDR3 has 14 residues. The CDR3 DNA follows: TGTGCCTGGAGTGGATTGGACGAGAATCAGCCCCAGCATTTT. As protein: CAWSGLDENQPQHF.

A few counts support this clone. This chain links TRBV18 with TRBJ2-5; no definite D call. This CDR3 comprises 13 residues. Germline V gives CDR1 KGHSH, CDR2 LQKENI. V gave up 2 bases and J gave up 2 bases, with 6 bases separating them. CDR3 in DNA: TGTGCCAGCTCACCAGACGTTCAAGAGACCCAGTACTTC. It is translated as CASSPDVQETQYF.

This chain uses TRBV18 with TRBJ2-5; 7 positions match TRBD1. The CDR3 totals 15 residues. Germline V gives CDR1 KGHSH, CDR2 LQKENI. The V gene end was trimmed by 4 bases and the J gene end by 2 bases; junction bases not matched to a gene: 7. The CDR3 region is CASSLMTGRQETQYF. Here the CDR3 DNA reads TGTGCCAGCTCACTGATGACAGGGAGACAAGAGACCCAGTACTTC.

This clone was seen repeatedly, ten times or more. The genes are TRBV7-8 and TRBJ1-5; D remains ambiguous. The CDR3 has 13 amino acids. CDR1 and CDR2 from the germline V gene are SGHVS and FQNEAQ. Deletions cut 6 bases from V and 2 bases from J, with 8 bases between. CDR3 sequence: CASRDSRNQPQHF. CDR3 bases: TGTGCCAGCAGGGACTCTCGCAATCAGCCCCAGCATTTT.

This clone was detected ten times or more. The chain uses TRBV11-2 and TRBJ2-7; TRBD1 is a possible D gene (5 bases). The CDR3 is 11 residues long. V lost 5 bases, J lost 7 bases, and 9 bases lay in between. The germline V gene has CDR1 SGHAT and CDR2 FQNNGV. CDR3 coding DNA: TGTGCCAGCAGCACCTACAGGGAGCAGTACTTC. Amino acid sequence: CASSTYREQYF.

The V call is TRBV10-1, the J call TRBJ2-2; 14 positions agree with TRBD2. The V gene end was trimmed by 7 bases and the J gene end by 5 bases; junction bases not matched to a gene: 9. Germline CDR1 is WNHNN and CDR2 is SYGVQD (reference sequence). The CDR3 has 17 amino acids. CDR3 sequence: CASIGLAGGLGTGELFF. CDR3 nucleotide sequence: TGCGCCAGCATAGGACTAGCGGGAGGATTGGGTACCGGGGAGCTGTTTTTT.

The chain is built from TRBV20-1 and TRBJ2-7; D is unresolved. V lost 4 bases and J 6 bases, leaving 10 bases between the germline ends. In germline, CDR1 is DFQATT, CDR2 SNEGSKA (reference sequence). CDR3 size: 11 residues. The CDR3 loop reads CSAKLAAEQYF. Here the CDR3 DNA reads TGCAGTGCTAAGTTGGCGGCCGAGCAGTACTTC.

The table lists this clone with many counts. The CDR3 is CASSIARQGQAFF. The CDR3 region has the DNA TGTGCCAGTAGTATAGCTCGACAGGGACAAGCTTTCTTT. The chain links TRBV19 to TRBJ1-1; 7 bases align to TRBD1. CDR3 length equals 13 residues. Trimming took 1 base from V and 9 from J; bases not matched to a gene: 5. The germline V gene encodes CDR1 LNHDA and CDR2 SQIVND (reference sequence).

CDR3 DNA: TGTGCCTGGAGGAGAGGGACTAGCGGGAGTAAGGAGACCCAGTACTTC. Translating gives CAWRRGTSGSKETQYF. This rearrangement joins TRBV30 to TRBJ2-5, with 14 nucleotides matching TRBD2. The CDR3 has 16 residues. The germline V gene has CDR1 GTSNPN and CDR2 SVGIG (reference sequence). V shed 3 bases and J 5 bases; nucleotides not matched to a gene: 8.

The chain carries TRBV30 and TRBJ2-1; 10 nucleotides line up with TRBD2. Germline assignment: CDR1 GTSNPN and CDR2 SVGIG (reference sequence). The CDR3 loop spans 15 amino acids. V shed 2 bases, J shed 2 bases, and the junction held 3 bases outside the gene matches. The CDR3 is CAWSLAGGAYNEQFF. CDR3 nucleotide sequence: TGTGCCTGGAGTTTAGCGGGAGGCGCCTACAATGAGCAGTTCTTC. The whole variable domain, filled in from reference TRBV30 and TRBJ2-1, reads SQTIHQWPATLVQPVGSPLSLECTVEGTSNPNLYWYRQAAGRGLQLLFYSVGIGQISSEVPQNLSASRPQDRQFILSSKKLLLSDSGFYLCAWSLAGGAYNEQFFGPGTRLTVL.

The chain has TRBV14 and TRBJ2-5, with 9 bases matching TRBD2. Germline V lookup: CDR1 SGHDN, CDR2 FVKESK. The CDR3 has 14 residues. Unmatched junction bases numbered 7, after V lost 4 bases and J lost 7 bases. In DNA form, the CDR3 reads TGTGCCAGCAGCCGGAATAGCGGGAGAGGGACCCAGTACTTC. This sequence encodes CASSRNSGRGTQYF. The variable domain in full, completed from reference TRBV14 and TRBJ2-5, reads EAGVTQFPSHSVIEKGQTVTLRCDPISGHDNLYWYRRVMGKEIKFLLHFVKESKQDESGMPNNRFLAERTGGTYSTLKVQPAELEDSGVYFCASSRNSGRGTQYFGPGTRLLVL.

This chain joins TRBV5-4 and TRBJ1-2; 9 bases match TRBD1. Losses at the gene ends were 6 bases for V and 6 bases for J; bases not matched to a gene: 6. This CDR3 spans 13 amino acids. CDR1 and CDR2 from the germline V gene are SGHNT and YYREEE (reference sequence). The CDR3 protein is CASTKQGADGYTF. The CDR3 DNA follows: TGTGCCAGCACAAAACAGGGGGCGGATGGCTACACCTTC.